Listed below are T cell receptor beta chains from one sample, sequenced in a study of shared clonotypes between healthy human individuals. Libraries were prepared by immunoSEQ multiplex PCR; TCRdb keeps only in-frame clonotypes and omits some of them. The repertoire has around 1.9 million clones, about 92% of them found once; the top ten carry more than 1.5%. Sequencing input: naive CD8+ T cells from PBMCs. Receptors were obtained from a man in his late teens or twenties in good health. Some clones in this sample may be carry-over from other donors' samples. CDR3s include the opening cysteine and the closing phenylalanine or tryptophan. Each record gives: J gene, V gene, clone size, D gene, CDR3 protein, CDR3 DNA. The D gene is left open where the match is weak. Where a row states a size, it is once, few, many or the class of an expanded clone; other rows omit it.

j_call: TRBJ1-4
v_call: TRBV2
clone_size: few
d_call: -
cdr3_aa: CASSEWENNEKLFF
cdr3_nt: TGTGCCAGCAGTGAATGGGAAAATAATGAAAAACTGTTTTTT

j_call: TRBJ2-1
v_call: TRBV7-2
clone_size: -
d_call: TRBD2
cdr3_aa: CASSFSGGSEQFF
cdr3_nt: TGTGCCAGCAGCTTTTCGGGCGGGAGTGAGCAGTTCTTC

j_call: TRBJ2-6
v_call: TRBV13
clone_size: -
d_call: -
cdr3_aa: CASSLVASGANVLTF
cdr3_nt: TGTGCCAGCAGCTTAGTAGCCTCTGGGGCCAACGTCCTGACTTTC

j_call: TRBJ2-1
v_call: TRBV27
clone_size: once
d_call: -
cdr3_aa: CASSWGYLNEQFF
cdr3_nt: TGTGCCAGCAGTTGGGGCTATCTCAATGAGCAGTTCTTC

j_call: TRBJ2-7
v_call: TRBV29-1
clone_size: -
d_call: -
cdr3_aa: CSVEEGGPEQYF
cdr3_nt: TGCAGCGTTGAAGAAGGGGGGCCCGAGCAGTACTTC

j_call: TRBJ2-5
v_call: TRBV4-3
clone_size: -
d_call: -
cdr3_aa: CASSPYLCTQYF
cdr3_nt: TGCGCCAGCAGTCCCTATTTGTGCACCCAGTACTTC

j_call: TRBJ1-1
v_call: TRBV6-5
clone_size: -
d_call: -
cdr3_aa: CASSYTSDRPDTEAFF
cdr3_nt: TGTGCCAGCAGTTACACCTCCGACAGGCCTGACACTGAAGCTTTCTTT

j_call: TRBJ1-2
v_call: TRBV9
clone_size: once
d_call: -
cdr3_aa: CASSPTPGAISFNYGYTF
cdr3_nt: TGTGCCAGCAGCCCCACGCCAGGCGCCATTTCATTCAACTATGGCTACACCTTC

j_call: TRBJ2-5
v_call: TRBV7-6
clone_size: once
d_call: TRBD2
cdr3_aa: CASSLFIGTSGRETQYF
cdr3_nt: TGTGCCAGCAGCTTATTTATCGGGACTAGCGGGAGAGAGACCCAGTACTTC

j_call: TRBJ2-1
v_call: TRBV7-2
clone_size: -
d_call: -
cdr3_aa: CASSLANLLAAAYNEQFF
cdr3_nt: TGTGCCAGCAGCTTAGCGAACTTACTAGCCGCAGCCTACAATGAGCAGTTCTTC

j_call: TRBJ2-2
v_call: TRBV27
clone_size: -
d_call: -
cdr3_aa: CASRGTGELFF
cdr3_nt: TGTGCCAGCCGCGGAACCGGGGAGCTGTTTTTT

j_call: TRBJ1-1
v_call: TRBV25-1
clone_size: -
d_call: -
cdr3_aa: CASSGSLNTEAFF
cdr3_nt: TGTGCCAGCAGTGGGTCACTGAACACTGAAGCTTTCTTT

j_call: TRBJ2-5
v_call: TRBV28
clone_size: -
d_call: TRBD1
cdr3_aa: CASSPQVGQGKETQYF
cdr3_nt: TGTGCCAGCAGTCCTCAAGTGGGACAGGGTAAGGAGACCCAGTACTTC

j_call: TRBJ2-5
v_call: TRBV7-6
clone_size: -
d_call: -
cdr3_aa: CASSPRDDWGAEETQYF
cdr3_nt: TGTGCCAGCAGCCCGCGAGATGATTGGGGGGCCGAAGAGACCCAGTACTTC

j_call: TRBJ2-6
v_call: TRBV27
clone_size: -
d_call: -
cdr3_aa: CASSINRAAAGANVLTF
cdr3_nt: TGTGCCAGCAGCATCAATCGGGCAGCCGCTGGGGCCAACGTCCTGACTTTC

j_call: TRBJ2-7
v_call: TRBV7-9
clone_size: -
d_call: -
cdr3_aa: CASSSPIGLGGYEQYF
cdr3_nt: TGTGCCAGCAGCTCCCCGATCGGTTTGGGCGGGTACGAGCAGTACTTC

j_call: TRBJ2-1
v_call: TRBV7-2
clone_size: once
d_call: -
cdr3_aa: CASSLGLTNEQFF
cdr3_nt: TGTGCCAGCAGCTTAGGCCTCACAAATGAGCAGTTCTTC

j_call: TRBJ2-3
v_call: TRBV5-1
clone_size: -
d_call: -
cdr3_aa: CASSWASGVLRSISTDTQYF
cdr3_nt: TGCGCCAGCAGCTGGGCCAGTGGGGTTCTACGTTCTATAAGCACAGATACGCAGTATTTT

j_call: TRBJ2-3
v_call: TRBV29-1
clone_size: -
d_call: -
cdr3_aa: CSVEDTGWSTDTQYF
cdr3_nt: TGCAGCGTGGAAGATACCGGGTGGAGCACAGATACGCAGTATTTT

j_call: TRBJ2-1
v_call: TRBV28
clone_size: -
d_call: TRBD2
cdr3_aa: CASSYSTSGRAPEQFF
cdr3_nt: TGTGCCAGCAGCTACTCCACTAGCGGGAGGGCCCCTGAGCAGTTCTTC

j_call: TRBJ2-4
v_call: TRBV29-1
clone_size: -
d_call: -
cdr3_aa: CSAQTALLAKNIQYF
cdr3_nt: TGCAGCGCCCAGACGGCACTTTTAGCCAAAAACATTCAGTACTTC

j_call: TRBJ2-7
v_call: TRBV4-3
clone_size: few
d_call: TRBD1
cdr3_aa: CASSQAQGAAMRQYF
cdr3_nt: TGCGCCAGCAGCCAAGCACAGGGGGCGGCAATGAGACAGTACTTC

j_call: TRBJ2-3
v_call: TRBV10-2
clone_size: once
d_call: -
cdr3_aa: CASSEGIVDTQYF
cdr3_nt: TGCGCCAGCAGTGAGGGGATCGTTGATACGCAGTATTTT

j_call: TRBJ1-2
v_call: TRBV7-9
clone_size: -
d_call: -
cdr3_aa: CASSRSRFAGGGDYGYTF
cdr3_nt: TGTGCCAGCAGCCGATCCCGTTTCGCAGGCGGCGGTGACTATGGCTACACCTTC

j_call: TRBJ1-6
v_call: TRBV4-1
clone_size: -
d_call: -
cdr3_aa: CASSQDRSSPLHF
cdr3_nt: TGCGCCAGCAGCCAAGATAGGAGTTCACCCCTCCACTTT

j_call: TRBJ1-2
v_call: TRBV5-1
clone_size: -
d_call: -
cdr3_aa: CASSLEPGGYGYTF
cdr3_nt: TGCGCCAGCAGCTTGGAACCGGGGGGGTATGGCTACACCTTC

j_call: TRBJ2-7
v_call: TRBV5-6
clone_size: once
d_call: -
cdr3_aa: CASTYGGETYEQYF
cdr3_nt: TGTGCCAGCACCTACGGGGGCGAAACCTACGAGCAGTACTTC

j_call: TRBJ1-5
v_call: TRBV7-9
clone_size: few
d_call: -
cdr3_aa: CASSPAGAGPQHF
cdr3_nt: TGTGCCAGCAGCCCCGCGGGGGCCGGGCCCCAGCATTTT

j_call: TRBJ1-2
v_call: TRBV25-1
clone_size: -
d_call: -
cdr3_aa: CASSEPRDNYGYTF
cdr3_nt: TGTGCCAGCAGTGAACCCCGGGACAACTATGGCTACACCTTC

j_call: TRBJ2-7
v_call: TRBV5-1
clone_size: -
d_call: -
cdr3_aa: CASSLHGRDGISYEQYF
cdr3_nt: TGCGCCAGCAGCTTACACGGCCGGGACGGCATCTCCTACGAGCAGTACTTC

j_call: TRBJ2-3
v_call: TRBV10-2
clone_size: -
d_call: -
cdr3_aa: CASSDERPTDTQYF
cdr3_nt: TGCGCCAGCAGTGACGAGCGCCCCACAGATACGCAGTATTTT

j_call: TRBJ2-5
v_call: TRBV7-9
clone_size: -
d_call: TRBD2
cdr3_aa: CASSLVLAEWGETQYF
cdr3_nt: TGTGCCAGCAGCTTAGTCCTAGCGGAATGGGGGGAGACCCAGTACTTC

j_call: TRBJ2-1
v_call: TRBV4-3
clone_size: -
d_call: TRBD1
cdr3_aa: CASSQGTGRSSYNEQFF
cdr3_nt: TGCGCCAGCAGCCAAGGGACAGGGCGGAGCTCCTACAATGAGCAGTTCTTC

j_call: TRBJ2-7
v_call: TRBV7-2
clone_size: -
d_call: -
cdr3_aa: CASSLVLTDYEQYF
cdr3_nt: TGTGCCAGCAGCTTAGTCCTTACAGACTACGAGCAGTACTTC

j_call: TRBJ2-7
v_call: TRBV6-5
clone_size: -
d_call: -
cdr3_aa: CASSYDSTYEQYF
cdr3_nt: TGTGCCAGCAGTTATGATTCGACCTACGAGCAGTACTTC

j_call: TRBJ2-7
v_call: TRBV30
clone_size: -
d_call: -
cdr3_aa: CASTGISHEQYF
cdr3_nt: TGTGCCTCTACAGGGATCTCCCACGAGCAGTACTTC

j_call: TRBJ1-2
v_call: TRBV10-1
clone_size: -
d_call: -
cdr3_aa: CASSPGTEIDGYTF
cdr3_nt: TGCGCCAGCAGCCCGGGAACAGAGATCGATGGCTACACCTTC

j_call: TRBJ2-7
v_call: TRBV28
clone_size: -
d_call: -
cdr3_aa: CASSLRGGPGRQYF
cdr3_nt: TGTGCCAGCAGTCTAAGGGGGGGACCGGGGAGGCAGTACTTC

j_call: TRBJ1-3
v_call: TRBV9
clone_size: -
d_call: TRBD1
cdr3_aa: CASSALTGGTGNTIYF
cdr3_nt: TGTGCCAGCAGCGCATTGACAGGGGGCACTGGAAACACCATATATTTT

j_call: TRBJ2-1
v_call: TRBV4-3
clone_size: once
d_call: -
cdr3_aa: CASSARFSSETTGEQFF
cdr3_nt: TGCGCCAGCAGCGCAAGATTTTCGAGTGAGACAACGGGTGAGCAGTTCTTC

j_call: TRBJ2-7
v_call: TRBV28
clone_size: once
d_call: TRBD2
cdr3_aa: CASTPIRSLDWTSGNRGEQYF
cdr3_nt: TGTGCCAGCACCCCGATCCGGTCCCTGGATTGGACTAGCGGGAACCGAGGCGAGCAGTACTTC

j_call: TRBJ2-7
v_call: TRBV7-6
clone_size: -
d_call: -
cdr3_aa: CASTIGTGTYEQYF
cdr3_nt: TGTGCCAGCACCATCGGGACGGGTACCTACGAGCAGTACTTC

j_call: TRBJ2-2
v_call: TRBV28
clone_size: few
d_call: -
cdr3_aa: CASRSSGGSPGELFF
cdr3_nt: TGTGCCAGCAGATCTTCGGGTGGATCCCCCGGGGAGCTGTTTTTT

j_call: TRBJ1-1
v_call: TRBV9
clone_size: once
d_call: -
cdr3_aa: CASSGGQITEAFF
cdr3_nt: TGTGCCAGCAGCGGGGGACAAATCACTGAAGCTTTCTTT

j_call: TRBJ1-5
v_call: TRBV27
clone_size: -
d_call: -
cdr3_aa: CATAEGKERQPQHF
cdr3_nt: TGTGCCACCGCCGAGGGGAAGGAAAGACAGCCCCAGCATTTT